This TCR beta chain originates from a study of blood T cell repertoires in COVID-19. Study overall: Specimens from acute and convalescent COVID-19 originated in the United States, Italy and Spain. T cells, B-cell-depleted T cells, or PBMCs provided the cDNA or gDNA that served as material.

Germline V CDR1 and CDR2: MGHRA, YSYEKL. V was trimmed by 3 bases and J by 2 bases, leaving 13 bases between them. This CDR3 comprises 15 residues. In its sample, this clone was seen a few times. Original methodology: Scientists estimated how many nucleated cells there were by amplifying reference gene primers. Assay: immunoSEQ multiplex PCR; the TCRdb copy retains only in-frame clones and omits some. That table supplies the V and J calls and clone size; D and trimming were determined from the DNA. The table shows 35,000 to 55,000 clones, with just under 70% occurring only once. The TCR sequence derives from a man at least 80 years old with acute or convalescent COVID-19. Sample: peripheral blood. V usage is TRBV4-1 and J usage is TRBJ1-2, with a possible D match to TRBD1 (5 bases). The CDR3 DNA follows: TGCGCCAGCAGCCACGCGGGACGGTTGAACTATGGCTACACCTTC. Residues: CASSHAGRLNYGYTF.